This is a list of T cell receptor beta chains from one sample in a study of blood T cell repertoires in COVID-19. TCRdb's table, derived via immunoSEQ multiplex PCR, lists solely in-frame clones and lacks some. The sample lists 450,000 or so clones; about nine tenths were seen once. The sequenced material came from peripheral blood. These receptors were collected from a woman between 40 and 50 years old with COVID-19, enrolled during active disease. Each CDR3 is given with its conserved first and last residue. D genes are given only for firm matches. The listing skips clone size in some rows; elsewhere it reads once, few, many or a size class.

CDR3 protein: CASSGRGDSGRNYNEQFF; CDR3 DNA: TGTGCCAGCAGCGGTAGGGGGGATAGCGGGAGGAACTACAATGAGCAGTTCTTC; D gene: TRBD2; J gene: TRBJ2-1; V gene: TRBV7-2; clone size: once
CDR3 protein: CASSVQTGPTGELFF; CDR3 DNA: TGTGCCAGCAGCGTCCAAACAGGGCCCACCGGGGAGCTGTTTTTT; D gene: .; J gene: TRBJ2-2; V gene: TRBV9; clone size: once
CDR3 protein: CASSLTQGGGNQPQHF; CDR3 DNA: TGTGCCAGCAGTTTGACTCAAGGTGGGGGGAATCAGCCCCAGCATTTT; D gene: .; J gene: TRBJ1-5; V gene: TRBV28; clone size: .
CDR3 protein: CASSEIAGYEQYF; CDR3 DNA: TGTGCCAGCAGTGAGATCGCAGGCTACGAGCAGTACTTC; D gene: .; J gene: TRBJ2-7; V gene: TRBV6-4; clone size: .
CDR3 protein: CASSPGTGVEQYF; CDR3 DNA: TGTGCCAGCAGCCCCGGGACAGGGGTCGAGCAGTACTTC; D gene: TRBD1; J gene: TRBJ2-7; V gene: TRBV3-1/TRBV3-2; clone size: once
CDR3 protein: CASRETTGHYGYTF; CDR3 DNA: TGTGCCAGCAGAGAAACGACAGGGCACTATGGCTACACCTTC; D gene: TRBD1; J gene: TRBJ1-2; V gene: TRBV6-4; clone size: .
CDR3 protein: CASGGLHGIYF; CDR3 DNA: TGTGCCAGCGGAGGCCTTCACGGCATATATTTT; D gene: .; J gene: TRBJ1-3; V gene: TRBV11-1; clone size: .
CDR3 protein: CASSYRDRGNGYTF; CDR3 DNA: TGTGCCAGCAGTTACAGAGACAGGGGTAACGGCTATACCTTC; D gene: TRBD1; J gene: TRBJ1-2; V gene: TRBV6-5; clone size: .
CDR3 protein: CASSLTGVEGEQFF; CDR3 DNA: TGTGCCAGCAGCTTAACGGGAGTAGAAGGTGAGCAGTTCTTC; D gene: .; J gene: TRBJ2-1; V gene: TRBV7-3; clone size: .
CDR3 protein: CASSLNGVSGNTIYF; CDR3 DNA: TGTGCCAGCAGTTTAAACGGGGTCTCTGGAAACACCATATATTTT; D gene: .; J gene: TRBJ1-3; V gene: TRBV27; clone size: .
CDR3 protein: CASSEETGGNQPQHF; CDR3 DNA: TGTGCCAGCAGTGAAGAGACAGGGGGCAATCAGCCCCAGCATTTT; D gene: TRBD1; J gene: TRBJ1-5; V gene: TRBV6-4; clone size: many
CDR3 protein: CASSYASFQGNQPQHF; CDR3 DNA: TGTGCCAGCAGTTACGCGTCATTCCAGGGAAATCAGCCCCAGCATTTT; D gene: .; J gene: TRBJ1-5; V gene: TRBV6-8; clone size: .
CDR3 protein: CASSLSIIAGGTDTQYF; CDR3 DNA: TGCGCCAGCAGCTTGTCTATAATAGCGGGAGGGACAGATACGCAGTATTTT; D gene: TRBD2; J gene: TRBJ2-3; V gene: TRBV5-1; clone size: .
CDR3 protein: CASTPGDRWNSPLHF; CDR3 DNA: TGTGCCAGTACCCCGGGGGACAGGTGGAATTCACCCCTCCACTTT; D gene: TRBD1; J gene: TRBJ1-6; V gene: TRBV19; clone size: .